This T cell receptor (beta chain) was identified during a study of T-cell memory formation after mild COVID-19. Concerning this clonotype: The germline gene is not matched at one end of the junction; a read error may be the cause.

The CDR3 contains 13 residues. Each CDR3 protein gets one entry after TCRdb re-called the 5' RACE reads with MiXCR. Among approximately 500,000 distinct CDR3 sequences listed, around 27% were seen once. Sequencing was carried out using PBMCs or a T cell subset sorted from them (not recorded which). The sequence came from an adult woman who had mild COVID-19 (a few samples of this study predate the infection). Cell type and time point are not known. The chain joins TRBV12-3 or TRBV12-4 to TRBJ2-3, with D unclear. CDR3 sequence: CASSLASTDMQYF. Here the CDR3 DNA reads TGTGCCAGCAGTTTAGCTTCCACAGATATGCAGTATTTT.